This TCR beta chain was obtained from a study of early T cells in non-severe SARS-CoV-2 infection. In the study overall: It was bulk RNA from unsorted whole blood that was sequenced, and the chains were unpaired.

This clonotype has a count of ten or more. Its antigen remains unknown. V gave up 5 bases and J gave up 4 bases, with 12 bases separating them. There are 13 residues in the CDR3. Germline CDR1 and CDR2: MDHEN and SYDVKM. Notes on the study in general: Matching with VDJdb favored anti-spike CD8 responses (missing private and CD4 specificities).

Attachment of unique molecular identifiers was made to individual cDNA molecules. MiXCR was run by TCRdb on the 5' RACE reads, yielding one entry per CDR3 protein. In the table there are nearly 50,000 distinct CDR3 sequences, approximately 5.7% of which are singletons. The gene calls are TRBV28 and TRBJ2-7; tentatively, D is TRBD1 or TRBD2 (5 bases each). The sequence derives from an adult who was a healthcare worker with PCR-confirmed SARS-CoV-2 infection or an uninfected control (not recorded which). The sequenced sample was whole blood, obtained at baseline. Here the CDR3 DNA reads TGTGCCAGCAGTCTGGGGACCCCTTACGAGCAGTACTTC. Translating it yields CASSLGTPYEQYF.